Each of the 26 T cell receptor beta chains below was sequenced from the same sample in a study of shared clonotypes between healthy human individuals. Clones were sequenced by immunoSEQ multiplex PCR, and TCRdb holds only the in-frame ones, with some missing. The sample has 85,000 to 100,000 clones; 65% to 70% are singletons. The sample was memory CD8+ T cells sorted from blood. The subset is: CD45RO+ cells pooled with CCR7-negative TemRA cells. Source of these receptors: a young man in good health.

The genes are TRBV20-1 and TRBJ2-1; the D is unclear. V gave up 4 bases and J gave up 6 bases, with 7 bases separating them. The germline gives CDR1 DFQATT, CDR2 SNEGSKA (reference sequence). CDR3 length equals 11 residues. This chain's CDR3 is CSAMRGNEQFF. CDR3 coding DNA: TGCAGTGCTATGCGCGGCAATGAGCAGTTCTTC.

The chain couples TRBV5-6 to TRBJ1-1; perhaps TRBD1 as D (5 bases). V lost 4 bases, J lost 1 base, and 8 bases lay in between. The CDR3 is 13 amino acids. Germline loops: CDR1 SGHDT, CDR2 YYEEEE. The CDR3 spells CASSLRGNTEAFF. The DNA of the CDR3 is TGTGCCAGCAGCCTAAGGGGGAACACTGAAGCTTTCTTT.

The chain recombines TRBV25-1 with TRBJ2-7; TRBD2 is a possible D gene (5 bases). Trimming took 4 bases from V and 0 from J, leaving 13 bases between them. CDR3 length: 15 amino acids. From germline, CDR1 is MGHDK and CDR2 SYGVNS. CDR3 loop: CASSAGLPDSYEQYF. For the CDR3, the DNA is TGTGCCAGCAGTGCCGGACTCCCAGACTCCTACGAGCAGTACTTC.

This chain uses TRBV18 with TRBJ2-7; TRBD2 agrees at 9 bases. Per the germline V gene, CDR1 is KGHSH and CDR2 is LQKENI. This CDR3 region has 14 residues. The J segment lost 3 bases and the V segment lost 3 bases, leaving 3 bases of the junction unmatched. CDR3 amino acids: CASSPSSGSYEQYF. The DNA of the CDR3 is TGTGCCAGCTCACCCAGTAGCGGGAGCTACGAGCAGTACTTC.

The chain combines TRBV5-5 with TRBJ1-5; weak D call: TRBD1 (6 bases). The V gene's germline CDR1 is SGHKS and CDR2 YYEKEE (reference sequence). CDR3 length: 14 amino acids. With 1 base removed from V and 4 bases from J, the gap between germline ends came to 9 bases. The CDR3 loop is CASSLLTGNQPQHF. In DNA, the CDR3 is TGTGCCAGCAGCTTGCTTACAGGGAATCAGCCCCAGCATTTT.

The CDR3 here is CASSFEEGSNEQFF. The CDR3 DNA sequence: TGTGCCAGCAGCTTTGAAGAGGGAAGCAATGAGCAGTTCTTC. The chain links TRBV5-5 to TRBJ2-1; D is perhaps TRBD2 (5 bases). This CDR3 spans 14 amino acids. The V gene lost 2 bases and the J gene lost 6 bases, with 12 bases spanning the gap. Per germline, CDR1 SGHKS and CDR2 YYEKEE (reference sequence).

This clone came up a few times. The CDR3 loop reads CASSSVVGAEAFF. The CDR3 DNA sequence: TGTGCCAGCAGCTCGGTAGTAGGCGCTGAAGCTTTCTTT. The V and J genes are TRBV7-9 and TRBJ1-1; no reliable D call. The CDR3 is 13 amino acids. Germline V gene sequence: CDR1 SEHNR, CDR2 FQNEAQ (reference sequence). Trimming took off 4 bases at V and 6 bases at J, with 12 bases between the two ends.

V gene TRBV5-1 combines with J gene TRBJ1-5; D call uncertain. CDR3 length: 14 residues. V gave up 6 bases and J gave up 1 base, with 11 bases separating them. Germline CDR1 is SGHRS and CDR2 is YFSETQ. The CDR3 region has the DNA TGCGCCAGCACCGGAATTACAAGCAATCAGCCCCAGCATTTT. Protein sequence: CASTGITSNQPQHF. Drawing the rest from reference TRBV5-1 and TRBJ1-5, the complete variable domain is KAGVTQTPRYLIKTRGQQVTLSCSPISGHRSVSWYQQTPGQGLQFLFEYFSETQRNKGNFPGRFSGRQFSNSRSEMNVSTLELGDSALYLCASTGITSNQPQHFGDGTRLSIL.

J is TRBJ1-3 and V is TRBV1. TRBV1 is classified as a pseudogene. The CDR3 totals 17 residues. This CDR3 is CTSSQVRRGLSGNTIYF. The CDR3 nucleotides read TGCACCAGCAGCCAAGTAAGGAGAGGTCTCTCTGGAAACACCATATATTTT.

V gene TRBV7-3 combines with J gene TRBJ2-2; D may be TRBD2 (7 bases). The CDR3 totals 17 residues. V was clipped by 4 bases and J by 6 bases, with 21 bases between them. In germline, CDR1 is SGHTA, CDR2 FQGTGA. The CDR3 is CASSSRGGGQGPGELFF. For the CDR3, the DNA is TGTGCCAGCAGCTCCCGCGGCGGGGGACAAGGACCCGGGGAGCTGTTTTTT.

The V and J genes are TRBV5-6 and TRBJ2-7; 7 bases align to TRBD1. V dropped 2 bases and J dropped 4; count of bases not matched to a gene: 6. From germline, CDR1 is SGHDT and CDR2 YYEEEE. There are 14 residues in the CDR3. CDR3 region: CASSFNAGGYEQYF. As DNA, the CDR3 is TGTGCCAGCAGCTTCAACGCAGGGGGATACGAGCAGTACTTC.

The rearrangement links TRBV7-8 to TRBJ2-5; no firm D call. The CDR3 covers 11 residues. V was cut by 4 bases and J by 7 bases, with 7 bases left in between. Germline CDR1 is SGHVS and CDR2 is FQNEAQ. CDR3 loop: CASSSLGTQYF. The CDR3 DNA reads as TGTGCCAGCAGCTCCCTTGGGACCCAGTACTTC. The full variable domain, in which reference TRBV7-8 and TRBJ2-5 provide the parts outside the CDR3, is GAGVSQSPRYKVAKRGQDVALRCDPISGHVSLFWYQQALGQGPEFLTYFQNEAQLDKSGLPSDRFFAERPEGSVSTLKIQRTQQEDSAVYLCASSSLGTQYFGPGTRLLVL.

The chain links TRBV28 to TRBJ2-1; D not certain. Deletions cut 7 bases from V and 8 bases from J, with 9 bases between. Per germline, CDR1 MDHEN and CDR2 SYDVKM. This CDR3 comprises 11 residues. CDR3 nucleotide sequence: TGTGCCAGCATGGCTTACTATGAGCAGTTCTTC. Its protein is CASMAYYEQFF.

The chain has TRBV5-1 and TRBJ2-7, with 10 nucleotides matching TRBD1. The J segment lost 3 bases and the V segment lost 1 base, leaving 10 bases of the junction unmatched. The CDR3 has 17 amino acids. From germline, CDR1 is SGHRS and CDR2 YFSETQ. CDR3 in DNA: TGCGCCAGCAGCTTGTGGTCAACGGGGGACAGGGGCTACGAGCAGTACTTC. Translation gives CASSLWSTGDRGYEQYF.

The chain carries TRBV19 and TRBJ2-7; D is possibly TRBD1 (6 bases). Germline V gene sequence: CDR1 LNHDA, CDR2 SQIVND (reference sequence). V lost 4 bases to trimming and J lost 1 base, with 17 bases between them. There are 16 residues in the CDR3. The CDR3, as DNA: TGTGCCAGTAGTAACTCGTACAGGGAGAGGTCCTACGAGCAGTACTTC. Its protein is CASSNSYRERSYEQYF.

The V gene is TRBV11-2, the J gene TRBJ2-1; D uncertain. CDR3 length: 15 residues. CDR1 SGHAT and CDR2 FQNNGV come from the germline V gene. Trimming took 2 bases from V and 2 from J, leaving 10 bases between them. CDR3 protein: CASSLKWPTYNEQFF. Written as DNA, the CDR3 is TGTGCCAGCAGCTTAAAGTGGCCCACCTACAATGAGCAGTTCTTC.

The chain joins TRBV5-4 to TRBJ2-7; TRBD1 aligns across 7 bases. The CDR3 extends over 13 amino acids. V dropped 4 bases and J dropped 2; count of bases not matched to a gene: 3. Germline lookup yields CDR1 SGHNT and CDR2 YYREEE (reference sequence). DNA of the CDR3: TGTGCCAGCAGCAGACAGGGACCCTACGAGCAGTACTTC. Translated: CASSRQGPYEQYF.

The gene calls are TRBV5-1 and TRBJ1-1; D remains ambiguous. CDR1 is SGHRS and CDR2 is YFSETQ in the germline V gene. Between the trimmed V and J ends, which lost 3 bases and 1 base, there was a span of 16 bases. The CDR3 covers 16 residues. The CDR3 loop is CASSSLTGPSNTEAFF. CDR3 sequence (DNA): TGCGCCAGCAGCTCGCTGACCGGGCCCTCGAACACTGAAGCTTTCTTT.

The rearrangement joins TRBV15 to TRBJ2-1, with D maybe TRBD2 (5 bases). In germline, CDR1 is LNHNV, CDR2 YYDKDF (reference sequence). Trimming left V 5 bases short and J 3 bases short, with 8 bases between. This CDR3 has 13 amino acids. The CDR3 coding sequence is TGTGCCACCAGCCCTAGCCACTACAATGAGCAGTTCTTC. This codes for CATSPSHYNEQFF.

The V gene is TRBV10-1, the J gene TRBJ2-2; maybe TRBD1 (9 bases). V lost 1 base and J lost 3, with 15 bases in between. Per germline, CDR1 WNHNN and CDR2 SYGVQD (reference sequence). The CDR3 runs 17 residues. CDR3 sequence: CASSEFSGTGHTGELFF. In nucleotides, the CDR3 is TGCGCCAGCAGTGAGTTTAGCGGGACAGGGCACACCGGGGAGCTGTTTTTT.

This sequence joins TRBV6-5 and TRBJ2-7; a possible D gene is TRBD2 (6 bases). Germline CDR1 reads MNHEY; CDR2 reads SVGAGI. V lost 1 base to trimming and J lost 7 bases, with 14 bases between them. CDR3 size: 14 residues. The CDR3 DNA sequence: TGTGCCAGCAGTTACTACGGGACTCTTTATGAGCAGTACTTC. Translating gives CASSYYGTLYEQYF.

The CDR3 bases are TGTGCCAGCAGTTTGAATTTTGAGGATACGCAGTATTTT. The encoded protein is CASSLNFEDTQYF. V is TRBV6-5 and J is TRBJ2-3; D unresolved. Per germline, CDR1 MNHEY and CDR2 SVGAGI. This CDR3 region has 13 residues. V shed 4 bases and J shed 6 bases, with 11 bases lying between them.

This clone was observed a few times. The chain is built from TRBV19 and TRBJ1-2; unclear D gene. Germline lookup yields CDR1 LNHDA and CDR2 SQIVND (reference sequence). Trimming stripped 5 bases from V and 8 bases from J, with 12 bases between. The CDR3 runs 12 residues. The CDR3 is CASSFASGGYTF. The CDR3 nucleotides are TGTGCCAGTAGTTTCGCCTCTGGAGGCTACACCTTC.

V and J are TRBV28 and TRBJ2-1; D is uncertain. The CDR3 runs 14 residues. V lost 6 bases and J 0 bases, leaving 9 bases between the germline ends. Germline values: CDR1 MDHEN, CDR2 SYDVKM. The CDR3: CASRTETSYNEQFF. For the CDR3, the DNA is TGTGCCAGCAGAACCGAAACCTCCTACAATGAGCAGTTCTTC.

The chain joins TRBV23-1 to TRBJ2-1, with 8 bases aligning to TRBD2. TRBV23-1 is marked as an open reading frame, function uncertain. This CDR3 comprises 15 residues. Trimming cost V 7 bases and J 0 bases; bases outside gene matches: 5. The CDR3 region has the DNA TGCGCCAGCATACCCGGGGGGGGCTCCTACAATGAGCAGTTCTTC. Amino acids: CASIPGGGSYNEQFF.

The chain joins TRBV30 to TRBJ2-2, with TRBD1 as a possible D gene (7 bases). There are 17 residues in the CDR3. From germline, CDR1 is GTSNPN and CDR2 SVGIG (reference sequence). The V end was cut by 3 bases, the J end by 0 bases, with 17 bases between. CDR3 DNA: TGTGCCTGGAGGCCGGGGGCAGGGGGTTCGAACACCGGGGAGCTGTTTTTT. It specifies CAWRPGAGGSNTGELFF. The whole variable domain, remainder taken from reference TRBV30 and TRBJ2-2, is SQTIHQWPATLVQPVGSPLSLECTVEGTSNPNLYWYRQAAGRGLQLLFYSVGIGQISSEVPQNLSASRPQDRQFILSSKKLLLSDSGFYLCAWRPGAGGSNTGELFFGEGSRLTVL.